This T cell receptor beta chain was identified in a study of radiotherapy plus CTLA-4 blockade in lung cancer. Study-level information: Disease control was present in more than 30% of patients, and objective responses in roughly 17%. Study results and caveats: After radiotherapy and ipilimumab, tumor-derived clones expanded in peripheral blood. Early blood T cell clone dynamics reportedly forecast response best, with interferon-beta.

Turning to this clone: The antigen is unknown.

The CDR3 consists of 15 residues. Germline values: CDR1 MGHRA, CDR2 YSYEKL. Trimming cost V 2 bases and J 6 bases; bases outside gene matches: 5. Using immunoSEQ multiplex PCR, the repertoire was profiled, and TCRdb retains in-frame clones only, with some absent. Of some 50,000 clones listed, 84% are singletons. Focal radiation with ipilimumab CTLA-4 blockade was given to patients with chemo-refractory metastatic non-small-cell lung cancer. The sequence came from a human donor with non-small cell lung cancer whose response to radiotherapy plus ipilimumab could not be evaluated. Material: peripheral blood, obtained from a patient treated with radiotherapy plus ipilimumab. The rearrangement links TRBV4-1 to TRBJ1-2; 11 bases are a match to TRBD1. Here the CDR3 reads CASSQSPGQGDGYTF. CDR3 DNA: TGCGCCAGCAGCCAATCCCCGGGACAGGGGGATGGCTACACCTTC.